This T cell receptor (beta chain) is from a study of T cell responses to AZD1222 COVID-19 vaccine. Findings of the study overall: When two AZD1222 doses had been given, Spike-specific TCR breadth and depth rose. Among the donors, most were white British and more were female, and clonal diversity was possibly underestimated. Baseline antibody screening turned up just six or seven seropositive AZD1222 recipients.

To note about this clone: Its antigen is still unknown.

Libraries were prepared by immunoSEQ multiplex PCR; TCRdb keeps only in-frame clonotypes and omits some of them. The repertoire holds some 150,000 clones, with approximately 90% as singletons. The CDR3 has 11 amino acids. Germline V gives CDR1 LNHDA, CDR2 SQIVND (reference sequence). The V end lost 5 bases, the J end lost 9 bases, and 8 bases lay between the germline ends. The specimen comprised peripheral blood, sampled on day 0 of AZD1222 vaccination. The TCR sequence derives from an adult in good health. The rearrangement joins TRBV19 to TRBJ2-1; tentatively, D is TRBD1 (5 bases). In DNA form, the CDR3 reads TGTGCCAGTAGTCCAGGGATTGAGCAGTTCTTC. Translation: CASSPGIEQFF.